This passage covers 4 T cell receptor beta chains from one sample sequenced in a study of blood T cells in healthy people across ages. A second about 7 to 12 cycle PCR used barcoded and J-beta primers. TCRdb passed the 5' RACE reads through MiXCR, listing each CDR3 protein once. The sample contains over 750,000 distinct CDR3 sequences, around 25% of which appear only once. The sample was also linked to a second study, of T cells of mothers and their children.

The sample consisted of blood. The receptors shown here come from a boy aged 5-17 years in good health.

J is TRBJ2-5 and V is TRBV7-2; no definite D call. The J call is uncertain, as TRBJ2-1 better fits the DNA end. In germline, CDR1 is SGHTA, CDR2 FQGNSA. This CDR3 region has 15 residues. In DNA form, the CDR3 reads TGTGCCAGCAGCTCCCGTCTCGGGCCCTACAATGAGCAGTTCTTC. Translating gives CASSSRLGPYNEQFF.

The table lists this clonotype with a few counts. The genes are TRBV7-3 and TRBJ2-5; 8 bases map to TRBD2. The germline V gene encodes CDR1 SGHTA and CDR2 FQGTGA. The CDR3 runs 15 residues. V gave up 5 bases and J gave up 2 bases; unmatched junction bases: 7. The CDR3 DNA is TGTGCCAGCAGCCCTCAACTAGCGGCTCAAGAGACCCAGTACTTC. This sequence encodes CASSPQLAAQETQYF.

The chain uses TRBV2 and TRBJ2-7; D uncertain. The CDR3 has 16 residues. Germline CDR1 is SNHLY and CDR2 is FYNNEI. The V end was cut by 1 base, the J end by 1 base, with 14 bases between. The chain's CDR3 is CASSEERPVLSYEQYF. Here the CDR3 DNA reads TGTGCCAGCAGTGAAGAGCGTCCGGTCTTGTCCTACGAGCAGTACTTC.

This clonotype was found a few times. The V gene is TRBV3-1, the J gene TRBJ1-2; D gene ambiguous. Germline V lookup: CDR1 LGHDT, CDR2 YNNKEL (reference sequence). This CDR3 is built from 13 residues. V was shortened by 0 bases and J by 4 bases, with 6 bases between the two germline ends. CDR3 DNA: TGTGCCAGCAGCCAAGATGCGGTCTATGGCTACACCTTC. Amino acids: CASSQDAVYGYTF.